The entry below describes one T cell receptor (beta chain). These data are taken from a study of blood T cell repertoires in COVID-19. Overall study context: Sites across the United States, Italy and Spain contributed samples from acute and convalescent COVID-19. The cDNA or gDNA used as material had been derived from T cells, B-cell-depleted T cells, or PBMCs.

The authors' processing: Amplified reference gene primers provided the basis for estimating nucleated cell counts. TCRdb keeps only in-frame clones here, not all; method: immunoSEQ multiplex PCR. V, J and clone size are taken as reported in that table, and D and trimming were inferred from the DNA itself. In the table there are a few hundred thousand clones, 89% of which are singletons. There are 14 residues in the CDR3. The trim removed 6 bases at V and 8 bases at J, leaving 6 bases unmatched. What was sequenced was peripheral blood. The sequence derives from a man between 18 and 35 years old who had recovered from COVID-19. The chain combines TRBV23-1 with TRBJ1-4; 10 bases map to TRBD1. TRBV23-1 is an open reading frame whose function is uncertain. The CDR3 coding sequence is TGCGCCAGCAGCCCCGGGACAGGGGTCGAAAAACTGTTTTTT. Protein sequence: CASSPGTGVEKLFF.